A single count supports the clone carrying this T cell receptor (beta chain). Its antigen is not known. V lost 5 bases to trimming and J lost 8 bases, with 9 bases between them. The CDR3 consists of 12 residues. CDR1 and CDR2 (germline): SGHAT, FQNNGV. This sample was included in a study of shared clonotypes between healthy human individuals. Overall study: The study used three CD4 naive, three CD4 memory, two CD8 naive and one CD8 memory plate per donor. General study points: When compared with the clonotypes that were shared by all four sorted-subset donors, the non-shared clonotypes turned out to have lower generation probabilities. For naive CD4 cells, around 5% of clonotypes were shared across a handful of donors. Depth of sequencing was expected to influence donor clonotype sharing.

Sequencing was performed with immunoSEQ multiplex PCR; in TCRdb, only in-frame clones are kept and a portion is missing. The data show some 1.5 million clones, under 99% seen once. Sequenced material: naive CD4+ T cells sorted from blood. Specified subset: CD45RA+ positively selected. This clonotype originated in a man aged 25 to 40 in good health. The chain links TRBV11-2 to TRBJ1-4; D uncertain. As DNA, the CDR3 is TGTGCCAGCAGCCCCCGAATGGAAAAACTGTTTTTT. Its protein is CASSPRMEKLFF.